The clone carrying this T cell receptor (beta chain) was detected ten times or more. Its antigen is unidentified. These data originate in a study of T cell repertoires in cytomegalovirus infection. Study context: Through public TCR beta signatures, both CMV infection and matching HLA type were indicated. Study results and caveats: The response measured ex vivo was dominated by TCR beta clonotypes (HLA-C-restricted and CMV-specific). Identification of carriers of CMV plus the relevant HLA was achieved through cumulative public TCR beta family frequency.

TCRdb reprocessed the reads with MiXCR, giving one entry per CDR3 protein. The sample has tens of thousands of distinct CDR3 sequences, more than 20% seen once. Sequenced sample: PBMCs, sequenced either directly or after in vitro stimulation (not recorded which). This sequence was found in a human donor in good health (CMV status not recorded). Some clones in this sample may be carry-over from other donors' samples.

In DNA form, the CDR3 reads TGTGCCAGCAGTTACGACCCCTACACTGAAGCTTTCTTT. It codes for CASSYDPYTEAFF. V is TRBV6-5 and J is TRBJ1-1; the D is unclear. CDR1 is MNHEY, CDR2 SVGAGI, per germline. This CDR3 has 13 residues. Trimming left V 2 bases short and J 3 bases short, with 7 bases between.